This T cell receptor (beta chain) was documented in a study of blood T cell repertoires in COVID-19 (dated by TCRdb to about 2020). A note on the overall study: Samples from collaborators originated in the United States, Italy and Spain and spanned both the acute and convalescent phases of COVID-19. The dataset comprised deeply sampled blood TCRbeta repertoires from subjects exposed to, actively infected with, or recovered from COVID-19. A freely available public database, intended as a resource for researchers studying the immune response to SARS-CoV-2, is where the repertoires were released. The prospective study material was composed of cDNA or gDNA derived from T cells, B-cell-depleted T cells, or PBMCs. The samples were drawn from two sources: the first 160 participants of the ongoing ImmuneRACE study, and 1,254 subjects contributed by 6 global collaborators. A de-identified subject ID, COVID-19 status, age in years and sex were almost always included in the sample metadata. HLA class I and class II types, where available, came from metadata supplied by the sample provider rather than from assay-based typing.

Participants in the prospective study were aged about 18 to 100 years, lived in some 24 United States geographic areas, and enrolled through a virtual design. In the prospective study, cohorts were assigned on the basis of participant-reported clinical history obtained from a screening survey and a study questionnaire. For ImmuneRACE Cohort 3, a participant was defined as recovered based on two consecutive negative NP/OP PCR tests, clearance by a healthcare professional, or resolution of symptoms. In the prospective study, whole blood, serum and a nasopharyngeal or oropharyngeal swab were collected from each participant by mobile phlebotomists. Additional blood draws and questionnaires over an approximately two-month period could optionally be provided by prospective study participants. Blood samples from the prospective study were shipped frozen or at room temperature prior to DNA extraction.

The study at large found these results: Clinical and demographic metadata were provided uncurated, with the amount varying by source and participant.

With respect to this clone: The clone's antigen remains unknown. Per-base quality was not reported, and no clone a single base away is much larger than it.

The germline V gene gives CDR1 as MGHDK and CDR2 as SYGVNS. The trim is 6 bases for V and 10 bases for J, with a gap of 12 bases between the germline ends. The CDR3 goes from the cysteine to the phenylalanine over 11 residues. The kept DNA is CDR3 alone, 33 bases in frame from the first base. The immunoSEQ Assay, a bias-controlled multiplex PCR, was used to amplify TCRbeta CDR3 regions from genomic DNA. Regarding the original processing steps: The number of nucleated cells in each sample was estimated by amplification of reference gene primers within the assay. To quantify the absolute abundance of each unique TCRbeta CDR3 rearrangement, sequence reads were collapsed and filtered. Productive Simpson clonality was computed per sample as the square root of Simpson's diversity index over productive rearrangements. TCRdb took over this immuneACCESS table, retaining in-frame rearrangements with V and J assigned. Such tables are incomplete; in checked studies, under half of the missing clones stem from an unresolved V gene, and the remainder is unexplained. The V and J calls and clone size come from that table; D and trimming were worked out from the DNA. This sample comprises roughly 270,000 clones, less than 85% of them detected only once. 2% to 3% of the sample is held by the ten biggest clonotypes.

Sequencing was done on a sample of PBMCs or T cells enriched from blood (not recorded which). This clonotype was sampled from a woman in her fifties or sixties who had recovered from COVID-19. The chain is assembled from TRBV25-1 and TRBJ2-5; D gene: possibly TRBD2, on 5 matching bases. The nucleotide sequence is given as TGTGCCAGCAGCCCAGGTCGGGACCAGTACTTC. It translates as CASSPGRDQYF.